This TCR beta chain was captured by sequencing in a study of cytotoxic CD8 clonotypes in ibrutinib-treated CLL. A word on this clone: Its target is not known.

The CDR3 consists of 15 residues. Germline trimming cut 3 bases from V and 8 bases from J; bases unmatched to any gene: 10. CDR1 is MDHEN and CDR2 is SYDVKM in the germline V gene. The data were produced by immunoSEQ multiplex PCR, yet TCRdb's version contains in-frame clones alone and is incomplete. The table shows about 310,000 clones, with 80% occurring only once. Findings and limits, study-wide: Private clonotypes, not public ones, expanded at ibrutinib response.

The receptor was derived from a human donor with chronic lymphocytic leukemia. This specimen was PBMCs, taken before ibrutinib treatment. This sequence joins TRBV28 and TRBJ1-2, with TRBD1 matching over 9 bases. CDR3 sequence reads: CASSFPLGQGSGYTF. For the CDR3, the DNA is TGTGCCAGCAGTTTCCCCCTCGGACAGGGGTCCGGCTACACCTTC.